The clone carrying this T cell receptor (beta chain) was counted only a few times. Antigen: not known. V lost 4 bases, J lost 1 base, and 11 bases lay in between. Germline-derived CDR1 and CDR2 are SGHRS and YFSETQ. The CDR3 spans 14 residues. This entry comes from a study of breast tumors, draining lymph nodes, adjacent tissues. TCRdb passed the multiplex PCR reads through MiXCR, listing each CDR3 protein once. The data show about 100,000 distinct CDR3 sequences, over 20% seen once. Notes on the study in general: Most tumor T cells seemingly derive from lymph node, then expand in tumor.

Axillary draining lymph nodes of breast cancer patients supplied the node samples. Specimen: axillary lymph node tissue. This TCR derives from a female donor with breast cancer. Some clones in this sample may be carry-over from other donors' samples. V and J are TRBV5-1 and TRBJ1-1, with a weak D call TRBD1 (6 bases). This CDR3 reads CASSDGGANTEAFF. CDR3 bases: TGCGCCAGCAGCGACGGGGGGGCGAACACTGAAGCTTTCTTT.